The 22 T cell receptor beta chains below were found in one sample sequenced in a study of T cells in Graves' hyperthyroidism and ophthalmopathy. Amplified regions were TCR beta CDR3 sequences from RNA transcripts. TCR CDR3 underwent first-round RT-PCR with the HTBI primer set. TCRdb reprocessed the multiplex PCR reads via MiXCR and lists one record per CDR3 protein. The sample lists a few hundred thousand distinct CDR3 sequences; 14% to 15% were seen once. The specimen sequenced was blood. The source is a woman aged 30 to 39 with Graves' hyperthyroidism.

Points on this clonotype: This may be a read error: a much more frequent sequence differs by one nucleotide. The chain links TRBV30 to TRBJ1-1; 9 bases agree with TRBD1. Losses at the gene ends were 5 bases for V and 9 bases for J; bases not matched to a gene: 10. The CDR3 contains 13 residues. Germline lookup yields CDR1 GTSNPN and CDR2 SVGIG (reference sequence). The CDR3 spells CAWGQGKRTKAFF. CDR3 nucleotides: TGTGCCTGGGGACAGGGGAAGAGGACTAAAGCTTTCTTT. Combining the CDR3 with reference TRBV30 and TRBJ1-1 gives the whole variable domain SQTIHQWPATLVQPVGSPLSLECTVEGTSNPNLYWYRQAAGRGLQLLFYSVGIGQISSEVPQNLSASRPQDRQFILSSKKLLLSDSGFYLCAWGQGKRTKAFFGQGTRLTVV.

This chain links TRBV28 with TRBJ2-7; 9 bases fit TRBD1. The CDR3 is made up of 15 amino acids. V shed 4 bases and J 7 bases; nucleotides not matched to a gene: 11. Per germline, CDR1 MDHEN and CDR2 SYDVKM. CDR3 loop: CASSSTGTGLGEQYF. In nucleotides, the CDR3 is TGTGCCAGCAGTTCGACCGGGACAGGGCTAGGGGAGCAGTACTTC.

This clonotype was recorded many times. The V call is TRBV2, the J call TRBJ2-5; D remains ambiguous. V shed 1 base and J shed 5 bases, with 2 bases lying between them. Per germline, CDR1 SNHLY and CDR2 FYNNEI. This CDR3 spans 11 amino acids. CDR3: CASSEEETQYF. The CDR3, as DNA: TGTGCCAGCAGTGAAGAGGAGACCCAGTACTTC.

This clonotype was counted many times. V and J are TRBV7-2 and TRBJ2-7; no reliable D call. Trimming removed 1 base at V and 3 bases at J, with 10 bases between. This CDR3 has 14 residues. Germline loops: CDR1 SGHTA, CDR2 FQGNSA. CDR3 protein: CASSLEPDLYEQYF. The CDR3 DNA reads TGTGCCAGCAGCTTAGAACCAGACCTCTACGAGCAGTACTTC.

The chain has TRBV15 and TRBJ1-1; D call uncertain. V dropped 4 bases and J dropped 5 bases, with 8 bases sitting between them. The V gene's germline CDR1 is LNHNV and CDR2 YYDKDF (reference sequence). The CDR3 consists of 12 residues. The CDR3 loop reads CATSNRVTEAFF. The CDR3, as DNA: TGTGCCACCAGCAACCGGGTTACTGAAGCTTTCTTT.

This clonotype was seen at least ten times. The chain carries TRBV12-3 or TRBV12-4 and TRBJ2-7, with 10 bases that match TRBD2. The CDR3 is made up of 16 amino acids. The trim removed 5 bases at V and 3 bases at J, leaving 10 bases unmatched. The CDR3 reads CASSPEREGRGYEQYF. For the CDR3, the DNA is TGTGCCAGCAGTCCCGAGCGGGAGGGCCGGGGCTACGAGCAGTACTTC.

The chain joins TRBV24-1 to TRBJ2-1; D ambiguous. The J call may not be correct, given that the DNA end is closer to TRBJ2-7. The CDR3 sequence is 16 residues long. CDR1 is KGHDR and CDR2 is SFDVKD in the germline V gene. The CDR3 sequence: CATSDQPARGDNEQYF. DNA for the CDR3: TGTGCCACCAGTGACCAACCAGCGCGTGGAGACAATGAGCAGTACTTC.

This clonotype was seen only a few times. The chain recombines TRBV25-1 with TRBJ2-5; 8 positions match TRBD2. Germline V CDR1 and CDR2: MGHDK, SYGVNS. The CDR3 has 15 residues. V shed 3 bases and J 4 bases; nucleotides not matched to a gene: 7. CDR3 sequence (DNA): TGTGCCAGCAGTGAGCTAGCGGGTGCAGGAGAGACCCAGTACTTC. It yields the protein CASSELAGAGETQYF.

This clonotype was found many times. CDR3 bases: TGTGCCAGCAGTTTGACGGACTTTTCATACAATGAGCAGTTCTTC. It codes for CASSLTDFSYNEQFF. The chain joins TRBV28 to TRBJ2-1, with a weak D call TRBD2 (5 bases). CDR3 size: 15 residues. V lost 3 bases and J lost 4, with 13 bases in between. CDR1 is MDHEN, CDR2 SYDVKM, per germline.

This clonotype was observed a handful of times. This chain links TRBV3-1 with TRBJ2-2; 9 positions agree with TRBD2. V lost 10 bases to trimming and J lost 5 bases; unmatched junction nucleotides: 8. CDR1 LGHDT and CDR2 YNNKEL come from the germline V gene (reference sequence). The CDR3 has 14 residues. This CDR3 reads CATRPAGGTGELFF. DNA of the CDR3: TGTGCCACCCGCCCAGCGGGAGGAACCGGGGAGCTGTTTTTT.

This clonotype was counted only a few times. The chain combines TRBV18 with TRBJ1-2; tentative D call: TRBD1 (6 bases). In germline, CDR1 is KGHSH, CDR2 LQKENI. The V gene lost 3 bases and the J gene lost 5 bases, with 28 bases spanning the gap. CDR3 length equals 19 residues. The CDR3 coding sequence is TGTGCCAGCTCACCGCCGGGGACGGGGGCTGAAAGGGCCAGATATGGCTACACCTTC. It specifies CASSPPGTGAERARYGYTF.

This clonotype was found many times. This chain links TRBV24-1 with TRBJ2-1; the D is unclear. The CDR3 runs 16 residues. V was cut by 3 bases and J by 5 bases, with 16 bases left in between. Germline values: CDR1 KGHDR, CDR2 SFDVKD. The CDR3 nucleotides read TGTGCCACCAGTGATCCCTCCAGAACTCAAAACAATGAGCAGTTCTTC. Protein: CATSDPSRTQNNEQFF.

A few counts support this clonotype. The CDR3: CSVASLETQYF. The CDR3 DNA reads TGCAGCGTCGCCTCTCTAGAGACCCAGTACTTC. The chain has TRBV29-1 and TRBJ2-5, with D uncertain. Germline lookup yields CDR1 SQVTM and CDR2 ANQGSEA. The CDR3 spans 11 residues. The V gene lost 6 bases and the J gene lost 4 bases, with 9 bases spanning the gap.

Here the CDR3 reads CASSLLSANTGELFF. CDR3 coding DNA: TGTGCCAGCAGTTTGTTATCGGCAAACACCGGGGAGCTGTTTTTT. This sequence joins TRBV27 and TRBJ2-2; D call uncertain. Trimming took off 3 bases at V and 2 bases at J, with 10 bases between the two ends. Germline assignment: CDR1 MNHEY and CDR2 SMNVEV (reference sequence). The CDR3 spans 15 residues.

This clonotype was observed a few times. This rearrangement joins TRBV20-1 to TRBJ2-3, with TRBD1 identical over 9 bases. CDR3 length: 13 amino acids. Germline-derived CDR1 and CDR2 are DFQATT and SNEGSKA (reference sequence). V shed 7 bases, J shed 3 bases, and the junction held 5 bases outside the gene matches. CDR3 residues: CSVGTGYTDTQYF. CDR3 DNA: TGCAGTGTTGGGACAGGGTATACAGATACGCAGTATTTT.

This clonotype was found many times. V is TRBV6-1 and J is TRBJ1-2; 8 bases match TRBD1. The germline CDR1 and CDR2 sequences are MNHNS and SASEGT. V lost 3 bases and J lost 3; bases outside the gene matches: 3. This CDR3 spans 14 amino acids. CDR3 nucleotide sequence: TGTGCCAGCAGTGACCGGGACAGGCACTATGGCTACACCTTC. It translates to CASSDRDRHYGYTF.

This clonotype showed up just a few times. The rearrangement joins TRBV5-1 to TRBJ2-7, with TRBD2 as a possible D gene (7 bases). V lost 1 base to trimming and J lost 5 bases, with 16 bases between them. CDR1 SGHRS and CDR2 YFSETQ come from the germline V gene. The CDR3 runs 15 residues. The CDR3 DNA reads TGCGCCAGCAGCTTGTCCGTGGGGGGGCGCGACGAGCAGTACTTC. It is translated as CASSLSVGGRDEQYF.

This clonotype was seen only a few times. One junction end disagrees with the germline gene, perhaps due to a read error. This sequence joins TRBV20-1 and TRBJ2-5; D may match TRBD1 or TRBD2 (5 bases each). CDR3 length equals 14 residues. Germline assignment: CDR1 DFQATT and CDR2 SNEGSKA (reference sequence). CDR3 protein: CSGNSPGGQEAQYF. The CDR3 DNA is TGCAGTGGGAACTCCCCTGGGGGTCAAGAGGCCCAGTACTTC.

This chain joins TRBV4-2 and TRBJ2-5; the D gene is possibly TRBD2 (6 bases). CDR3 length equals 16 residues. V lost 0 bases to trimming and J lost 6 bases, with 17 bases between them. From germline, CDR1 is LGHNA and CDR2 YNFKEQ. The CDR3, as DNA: TGTGCCAGCAGCCAAGACAGGGAGGAGGTTTGGCAGACCCAGTACTTC. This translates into CASSQDREEVWQTQYF.

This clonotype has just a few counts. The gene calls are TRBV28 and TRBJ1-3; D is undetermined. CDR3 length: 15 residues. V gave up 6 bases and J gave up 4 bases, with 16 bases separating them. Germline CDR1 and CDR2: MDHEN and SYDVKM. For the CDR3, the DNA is TGTGCCAGCAGCGCAGCCCCAAGAAGGGGAAACACCATATATTTT. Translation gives CASSAAPRRGNTIYF.

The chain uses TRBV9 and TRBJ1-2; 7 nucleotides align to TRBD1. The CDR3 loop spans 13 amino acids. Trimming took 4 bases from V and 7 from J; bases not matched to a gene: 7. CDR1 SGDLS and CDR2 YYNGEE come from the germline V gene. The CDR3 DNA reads TGTGCCAGCAGCCCAAGACAGGGTGGTGGCTACACCTTC. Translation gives CASSPRQGGGYTF.

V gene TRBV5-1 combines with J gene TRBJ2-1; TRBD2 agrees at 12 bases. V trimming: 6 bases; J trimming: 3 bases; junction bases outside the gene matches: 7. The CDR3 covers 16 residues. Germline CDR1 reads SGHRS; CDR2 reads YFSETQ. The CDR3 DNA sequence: TGCGCCAGCATAGGACTAGCGGGAAAGGACTACAATGAGCAGTTCTTC. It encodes CASIGLAGKDYNEQFF.